The present entry profiles one T cell receptor beta chain with its context. Its antigen is still unknown. Per-nucleotide qualities are absent, and no much larger clonotype sits a single base away. This sample stems from a study of shared clonotypes between healthy human individuals (dated by TCRdb to 2020 to 2022). Background on the whole study: The cohort included a few men and a couple of women between 18 and 49 years of age. To estimate repertoire size and how much clonotypes are shared between individuals, the study performed deep sequencing of blood TCR repertoires from five healthy adults. Different laboratories and diverse techniques were used to prepare libraries and sequence TCR repertoires, to increase sequencing depth and limit assay-specific biases. Leukapheresis yielded between about 0.94 and 9 billion PBMCs per donor. What the research found in general, with its limitations: The small number of donors limited the genetic and exposure-history diversity represented. Pairwise subsampling led to the expectation that sequencing depth would affect the degree of clonotype sharing among donors. Sampling was restricted to blood, and TCR repertoires in tissue are likely to differ from TCR repertoires in blood.

Using the deep immunoSEQ assay, multiplex PCR amplified TCR CDR3 regions from genomic DNA. Genomic DNA extracted from each cell subset was distributed evenly over all wells of several immunoSEQ 96-well plates, and each plate served as one replicate. For unsorted PBMC, around 310 ng of genomic DNA, equivalent to about 30,000 T cell genomes, went into each replicate PCR. Ten immunoSEQ deep assay plates were used to sequence unsorted PBMC genomic DNA. Purified libraries were measured with a Qubit 3.0 fluorometer, size-checked on a Bioanalyzer 2100, and measured again with the KAPA Library Quantification kit. Every immunoSEQ 96-well plate was sequenced on a dedicated single-read 150-cycle Illumina NextSeq 550 flow cell. The original pipeline was this. The immunoSEQ output contained only junctional sequences without quality scores, so filtering could not match that applied to full-length reads. To assign V/J genes and CDR3, sequences were annotated against IMGT germline references using PyIR, a Python wrapper for IgBLAST v1.9. Reads were removed for weak V/J assignments (E-value above 1e-6), missing CDR3, stop codons, out-of-frame junctions, or ambiguous translated residues. V3J clonotypes were defined as sequences sharing the same inferred V gene, J gene, and CDR3 amino acid sequence. Percentage overlap between repertoires was computed as shared unique clonotypes divided by the size of the smaller repertoire. RTK rarefaction, the Chao1 estimator, and Recon v2.1 estimates of unobserved clonotypes were used to assess repertoire richness. Here the immuneACCESS table is served through TCRdb, limited to in-frame sequences with V and J called. Missing clones are a known gap in these copies; in checked studies unresolved V genes cover under half, and the rest lacks a known reason. D and trimming were read from the DNA, whereas the V and J calls and clone size are those reported in that table. In all, the sample holds about 490,000 clones, and approximately 80% of those were seen once. Approximately 12% of the sample is in the top ten clones.

The donors were healthy, HIV-negative adults who had no recently reported acute infections or vaccinations. Only Caucasian adults living in Nashville, Tennessee, USA were represented among the donors. In the unsorted samples, some 94 million PBMCs were counted, and genomic DNA was extracted using the QIAamp DNA Blood Mini kit. After blood collection by leukapheresis, PBMCs were isolated using Ficoll-Histopaque density gradient centrifugation and then cryopreserved in the vapor phase of liquid nitrogen. The germline V gene provides CDR1 MDHEN and CDR2 SYDVKM. Measured from the cysteine to the phenylalanine, the CDR3 is 15 residues long. CDR3 DNA is the only sequence kept; it has 45 bases, read in frame from the first base. Trimming takes 4 bases from V and 1 base from J, and the germline ends sit 13 bases apart.

The sequence was collected from a woman aged 40 to 50 in good health. Some clones in this sample may be carry-over from other donors' samples. This chain is built from TRBV28 and TRBJ2-5; the best D guess is TRBD1, with 6 bases matching. The sample comprised PBMCs. CDR3 loop: CASSSTKDSQETQYF. The DNA sequence is TGTGCCAGCAGTTCGACCAAGGACAGCCAAGAGACCCAGTACTTC.